Listed below are T cell receptor beta chains from one sample, sequenced in a study of control samples from healthy donors and cancer patients. Clones were read by immunoSEQ multiplex PCR, and TCRdb kept only the in-frame ones, dropping some. This sample's table reports approximately 190,000 clones. Sequencing input: blood. These receptors were obtained from a woman between 25 and 40 years old in good health. The CDR3 runs from the conserved cysteine through the conserved F or W. Fields, in order: J gene, D gene, V gene, CDR3 DNA, CDR3 protein. A D gene is named only where the DNA matches it firmly.

>TRBJ1-6|NA|TRBV5-1
TGCGCCAGCAGCGAGGGACGGAATAATTCACCCCTCCACTTT
CASSEGRNNSPLHF
>TRBJ2-7|NA|TRBV19
TGTGCCAGTAGACTACAGGGTATAGGCCCCTACGAGCAGTACTTC
CASRLQGIGPYEQYF
>TRBJ1-6|NA|TRBV6-5
TGTGCCAGCAGGATTGACAGGAGCAATTCACCCCTCCACTTT
CASRIDRSNSPLHF
>TRBJ1-1|NA|TRBV11-2
TGTGCCAGCAGCTTGGGCTTGGTCACTGAAGCTTTCTTT
CASSLGLVTEAFF
>TRBJ1-5|TRBD1|TRBV19
TGTGCCAGTAAGGTTGGACAGGGTTTTAATCAGCCCCAGCATTTT
CASKVGQGFNQPQHF
>TRBJ1-1|NA|TRBV28
TGTGCCAGCAGGACTGGGGGGTCGGAATTGAACACTGAAGCTTTCTTT
CASRTGGSELNTEAFF
>TRBJ1-1|NA|TRBV29-1
TGCAGCGTTGAAAATACAGGGCGCAACACTGAAGCTTTCTTT
CSVENTGRNTEAFF
>TRBJ1-2|NA|TRBV2
TGTGCCAGCAACACCGAGGCGACTGGCTATGGCTACACCTTC
CASNTEATGYGYTF
>TRBJ2-5|TRBD2|TRBV27
TGTGCCAGCAGTACCCTATATCACGCTAGCGGCCAAGAGACCCAGTACTTC
CASSTLYHASGQETQYF
>TRBJ1-2|NA|TRBV3-1/TRBV3-2
TGTGCCAGCAGCCAAGAAAACTTCGGAGGCTACACCTTC
CASSQENFGGYTF
>TRBJ1-1|NA|TRBV12-3/TRBV12-4
TGTGCCAGCAGTTTACGGGGCGGCACTGAAGCTTTCTTT
CASSLRGGTEAFF
>TRBJ2-1|NA|TRBV2
TGTGCCAGCAGCGCCAGGACTGTCATCCCGTACAATGAGCAGTTCTTC
CASSARTVIPYNEQFF
>TRBJ1-2|NA|TRBV2
TGTGCCAGCAGTGCGGCCAACTATGGCTACACCTTC
CASSAANYGYTF
>TRBJ2-7|TRBD2|TRBV27
TGTGCCAGCAGTTGGTCTCGTGCGGTGCTAGCGCGGGGGGAGCAGTACTTC
CASSWSRAVLARGEQYF
>TRBJ1-1|NA|TRBV5-1
TGCGCCAGCAGCTTTTGGGGCAGCAATAGGGGCACTGAAGCTTTCTTT
CASSFWGSNRGTEAFF
>TRBJ2-4|NA|TRBV19
TGTGCCAGTAGTATAATGGGAGCCAAAAACATTCAGTACTTC
CASSIMGAKNIQYF
>TRBJ1-5|NA|TRBV28
TGTGCCAGCTCCGCGGGGGGGGGCAATCAGCCCCAGCATTTT
CASSAGGGNQPQHF
>TRBJ1-6|NA|TRBV28
TGTGCCAGCACCAAGTTCGGCCGGGAGAATTCACCCCTCCACTTT
CASTKFGRENSPLHF
>TRBJ2-1|TRBD1|TRBV5-6
TGTGCCAGCAGCATACGCTACAGGGGGGATGAGCAGTTCTTC
CASSIRYRGDEQFF
>TRBJ2-1|NA|TRBV24-1
TGTGCCACCAGTGAACCCGGGACACGTGGCGTTGGTGAGCAGTTCTTC
CATSEPGTRGVGEQFF
>TRBJ1-2|TRBD1|TRBV7-9
TGTGCCAGCAGCTTATCAGGGGGAGGCTACACCTTC
CASSLSGGGYTF
>TRBJ2-1|TRBD2|TRBV27
TGTGCCAGCAATCGATGGGGGGAGGGGACTAGCCACAATGAGCAGTTCTTC
CASNRWGEGTSHNEQFF
>TRBJ1-1|NA|TRBV29-1
TGCAGCGTGAGACCCGGATCTACTGAAGCTTTCTTT
CSVRPGSTEAFF
>TRBJ1-5|NA|TRBV6-1
TGTGCCAGCAGGGAAGGGGGAACCCAGCCCCAGCATTTT
CASREGGTQPQHF
>TRBJ1-1|NA|TRBV4-1
TGCGCCAGCAGCCAAGTAGGACGGATGAACACTGAAGCTTTCTTT
CASSQVGRMNTEAFF
>TRBJ1-1|TRBD1|TRBV6-6
TGTGCCAGCAGTCCGATGGGACAGCAGAACACTGAAGCTTTCTTT
CASSPMGQQNTEAFF
>TRBJ1-2|TRBD1|TRBV7-2
TGTGCCAGCAGCTTCCACAGGGGAGGACGGGGCTACACCTTC
CASSFHRGGRGYTF
>TRBJ1-1|TRBD1|TRBV6-6
TGTGCCAGCAGATACTCGAGGACAGGGCTGAACACTGAAGCTTTCTTT
CASRYSRTGLNTEAFF
>TRBJ2-7|NA|TRBV12-3/TRBV12-4
TGTGCCAGCAGTTTCCCCTCGGGATACGAGCAGTACTTC
CASSFPSGYEQYF
>TRBJ1-1|NA|TRBV4-1
TGCGCCAGCAGCCAGCAGCGTCTCACTGAAGCTTTCTTT
CASSQQRLTEAFF
>TRBJ1-4|TRBD1|TRBV3-1/TRBV3-2
TGTGCCAGCAGCCATACAGGGGACGAAAAACTGTTTTTT
CASSHTGDEKLFF
>TRBJ2-3|NA|TRBV5-1
TGCGCCAGCAGCCTTAGTGATACAGATACGCAGTATTTT
CASSLSDTDTQYF
>TRBJ1-6|NA|TRBV28
TGTGCCAGCAGTTCGCGACTGGGATCACCCCTCCACTTT
CASSSRLGSPLHF
>TRBJ2-7|TRBD1|TRBV9
TGTGCCAGCAGCCCCCGGGACAGGGGTCTCGAGCAGTACTTC
CASSPRDRGLEQYF
>TRBJ2-3|NA|TRBV10-3
TGTGCCATCAGCGGAGCAGATACGCAGTATTTT
CAISGADTQYF
>TRBJ1-6|TRBD1|TRBV2
TGTGCCAGCAGGGACAGGGGGAATTCACCCCTCCACTTT
CASRDRGNSPLHF
>TRBJ1-4|NA|TRBV7-8
TGTGCCAGCGGACCGTACGCGTCAACTAATGAAAAACTGTTTTTT
CASGPYASTNEKLFF
>TRBJ1-3|NA|TRBV4-3
TGCGCCAGCAGCCAAGAAGTTCCCTCCTCTGGAAACACCATATATTTT
CASSQEVPSSGNTIYF
>TRBJ1-2|NA|TRBV5-1
TGCGCCAGCAGCACAATATTAGGGGGGCACTATGGCTACACCTTC
CASSTILGGHYGYTF
>TRBJ1-5|NA|TRBV28
TGTGCCAGCAATCAAAAAGCCCGGGACCCCCGGGTAAGGCGGCCCCAGCATTTT
CASNQKARDPRVRRPQHF